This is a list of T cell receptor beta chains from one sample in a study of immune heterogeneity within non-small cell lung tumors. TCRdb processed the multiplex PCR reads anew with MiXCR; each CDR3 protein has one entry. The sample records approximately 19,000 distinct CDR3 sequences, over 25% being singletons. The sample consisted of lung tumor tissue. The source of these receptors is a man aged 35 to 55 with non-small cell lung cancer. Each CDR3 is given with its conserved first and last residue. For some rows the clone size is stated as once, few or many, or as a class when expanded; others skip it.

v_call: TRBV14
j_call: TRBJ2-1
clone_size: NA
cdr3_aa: CASSQEYAGGYNEQFF

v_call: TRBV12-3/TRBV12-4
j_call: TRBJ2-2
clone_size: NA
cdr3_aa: CASSGGHNTGELFF

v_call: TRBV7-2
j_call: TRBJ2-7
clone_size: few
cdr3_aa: CASSLGSGLPYEQYF

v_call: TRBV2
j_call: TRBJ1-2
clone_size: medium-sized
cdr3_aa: CASTGGSLYGYTF

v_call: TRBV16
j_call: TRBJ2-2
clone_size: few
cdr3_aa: CASSQSTGGAGELFF

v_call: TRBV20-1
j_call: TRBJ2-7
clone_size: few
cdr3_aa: CSARGASGSYEQYF

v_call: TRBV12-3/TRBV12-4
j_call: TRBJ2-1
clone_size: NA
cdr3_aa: CASLGAGDLFF

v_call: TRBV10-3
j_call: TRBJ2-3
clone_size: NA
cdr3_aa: CAISENRITDTQYF

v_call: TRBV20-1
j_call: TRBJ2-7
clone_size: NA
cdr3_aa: CSANIGTSVHGSSYEQYF

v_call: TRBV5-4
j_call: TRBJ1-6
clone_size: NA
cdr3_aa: CASSFYRGSNSPHHF

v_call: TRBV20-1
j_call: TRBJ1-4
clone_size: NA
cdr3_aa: CSARPTWVTNEKLFF

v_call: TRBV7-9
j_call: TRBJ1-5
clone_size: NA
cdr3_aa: CDSSLARGPNQPQHF

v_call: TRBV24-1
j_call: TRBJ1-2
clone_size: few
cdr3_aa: CATGDRRGQTGGYTF